This T cell receptor beta chain was recovered during a study of OX40 agonist ivuxolimab in advanced cancers. Whole-study context: Ivuxolimab doses were 0.01, 0.1, 0.3, 1.5, 3 or 10 mg/kg every 2 weeks. The dose-escalation cohort had hepatocellular carcinoma, melanoma, renal cell or head and neck cancer. Study-level results: Partial responders at 0.1-3.0 mg/kg had among the lowest clonal expansion.

As concerns this clone: Its cognate antigen is unknown.

CDR1 is KGHSY, CDR2 FQNENV, per germline. The CDR3 extends over 15 amino acids. Deletions cut 0 bases from V and 6 bases from J, with 11 bases between. Clones were read by immunoSEQ multiplex PCR, and TCRdb kept only the in-frame ones, dropping some. The sample includes more than 35,000 clones, roughly nine tenths of them seen just once. The clonotype originates from an adult with an advanced solid tumor such as melanoma, head and neck, liver or kidney cancer. V usage is TRBV16 and J usage is TRBJ1-4; tentative D call: TRBD1 (5 bases). The sequencing here drew on CD4+ or CD8+ T cells sorted from blood, taken in a trial of the OX40 agonist ivuxolimab. DNA for the CDR3: TGTGCCAGCAGCCAATCGGGGCGCGGAGATGAAAAACTGTTTTTT. This encodes CASSQSGRGDEKLFF.